A selection of T cell receptor beta chains follows, all from one sample in a study of cytomegalovirus exposure and HLA in healthy donors. Generated by immunoSEQ multiplex PCR, the TCRdb table keeps only in-frame clones and is missing some. The sample has 65,000 to 70,000 clones; around 93% are singletons. The sample was PBMCs. The receptors shown here come from a man between 18 and 29 years old in good health and CMV-seronegative. Each CDR3 is given with its conserved first and last residue. D genes are given only for firm matches. Size is omitted from some rows. Given values are once, few, many or a class for expanded clones.

TRBV18	TRBJ1-1	.	.	15	CASSPRAGTNTEAFF	TGTGCCAGCTCACCACGGGCAGGAACGAACACTGAAGCTTTCTTT
TRBV6-5	TRBJ1-1	.	.	14	CASREDISNTEAFF	TGTGCCAGCAGAGAGGACATTTCGAACACTGAAGCTTTCTTT
TRBV28	TRBJ2-1	TRBD1	once	13	CASSPRQGNEQFF	TGTGCCAGCAGTCCGAGACAGGGGAATGAGCAGTTCTTC
TRBV4-2	TRBJ1-2	TRBD1	.	15	CASSLTGGQTYGYTF	TGTGCCAGCAGCCTGACAGGGGGACAGACTTATGGCTACACCTTC
TRBV27	TRBJ2-1	TRBD2	.	17	CASSLLRPGLAVNEQFF	TGTGCCAGCAGTCTCCTCCGACCGGGACTAGCTGTCAATGAGCAGTTCTTC
TRBV5-8	TRBJ1-1	.	.	14	CASSLSPVNTEAFF	TGTGCCAGCAGCTTGAGTCCAGTGAACACTGAAGCTTTCTTT
TRBV27	TRBJ2-1	TRBD2	.	15	CASSQVGEGYNEQFF	TGTGCCAGCAGCCAGGTGGGGGAGGGCTACAATGAGCAGTTCTTC
TRBV10-3	TRBJ1-5	TRBD1	medium-sized	16	CATKGTANQFNQPQHF	TGTGCCACCAAGGGGACAGCGAACCAATTCAATCAGCCCCAGCATTTT
TRBV27	TRBJ2-7	.	.	15	CASSSRLPESYEQYF	TGTGCCAGCAGTTCCCGACTCCCGGAGTCTTACGAGCAGTACTTC
TRBV14	TRBJ2-7	.	.	15	CASSRLEGSLWEQYF	TGTGCCAGCAGCCGTTTGGAGGGGAGCCTATGGGAGCAGTACTTC
TRBV7-2	TRBJ2-1	TRBD2	.	15	CASSSRTSGNNEQFF	TGTGCCAGCAGCTCCCGGACTAGCGGGAACAATGAGCAGTTCTTC
TRBV7-9	TRBJ2-5	TRBD2	.	16	CASSPIGTSGQETQYF	TGTGCCAGCAGCCCAATTGGGACTAGCGGCCAAGAGACCCAGTACTTC
TRBV4-3	TRBJ1-2	TRBD1	.	21	CASSQEGVPGTGVFLGYGYTF	TGCGCCAGCAGCCAAGAGGGCGTACCCGGGACAGGGGTGTTTTTAGGCTATGGCTACACCTTC
TRBV6-5	TRBJ2-1	TRBD2	.	12	CASTGTSGILFF	TGTGCCAGCACCGGGACTAGCGGGATTCTGTTCTTC
TRBV7-9	TRBJ1-1	.	.	11	CASSSGGRAFF	TGTGCCAGCAGCTCGGGGGGTAGAGCTTTCTTT
TRBV28	TRBJ1-2	TRBD1	.	13	CASSFSDRGPYTF	TGTGCCAGCAGTTTTAGTGACAGGGGCCCCTACACCTTC
TRBV11-1	TRBJ2-7	TRBD2	few	15	CASSLGVSGSDEQYF	TGTGCCAGCAGCTTAGGGGTTAGCGGGAGTGACGAGCAGTACTTC
TRBV30	TRBJ2-7	.	.	13	CAMSYARSYEQYF	TGTGCCATGAGCTATGCCCGCTCCTACGAGCAGTACTTC
TRBV28	TRBJ2-6	.	.	15	CASSLGLAGANVLTF	TGTGCCAGCAGTTTAGGGCTCGCTGGGGCCAACGTCCTGACTTTC
TRBV18	TRBJ1-5	.	.	16	CASSPTTQGNNQPQHF	TGTGCCAGCTCACCAACAACCCAGGGTAATAATCAGCCCCAGCATTTT
TRBV6-5	TRBJ1-5	TRBD1	once	13	CASSGTGNQPQHF	TGTGCCAGCAGCGGGACAGGGAATCAGCCCCAGCATTTT
TRBV29-1	TRBJ1-1	TRBD1	.	14	CSAAPGQDSLGAFF	TGCAGCGCAGCCCCGGGACAGGACTCTTTAGGGGCTTTCTTT
TRBV7-2	TRBJ2-7	.	.	11	CASSSDSEQYF	TGTGCCAGCAGCTCAGATTCCGAGCAGTACTTC
TRBV9	TRBJ2-2	TRBD1	.	15	CASSVDDRASGELFF	TGTGCCAGCAGCGTAGATGACAGGGCGTCCGGGGAGCTGTTTTTT
TRBV4-3	TRBJ2-5	.	.	14	CASSQATGVGTQYF	TGCGCCAGCAGCCAAGCGACCGGAGTGGGGACCCAGTACTTC
TRBV28	TRBJ2-5	.	.	15	CASSLDGGREETQYF	TGTGCCAGCAGTTTAGATGGGGGCCGGGAAGAGACCCAGTACTTC
TRBV10-3	TRBJ2-7	TRBD2	.	16	CAISESRASGTYEQYF	TGTGCCATCAGTGAGTCGAGGGCTAGCGGGACCTACGAGCAGTACTTC
TRBV11-2	TRBJ2-1	.	medium-sized	14	CASSFVQDWPWQFF	TGTGCCAGCAGCTTCGTCCAAGACTGGCCTTGGCAGTTCTTC
TRBV15	TRBJ2-7	.	.	12	CATSRDRLEQYF	TGTGCCACCAGCAGAGACCGTCTCGAGCAGTACTTC
TRBV7-9	TRBJ1-1	TRBD1	once	14	CASSFWTGLVEAFF	TGTGCCAGCAGCTTTTGGACAGGGCTAGTTGAAGCTTTCTTT
TRBV5-6	TRBJ2-3	TRBD1	.	16	CASSLATGPLADTQYF	TGTGCCAGCAGCTTGGCGACAGGGCCCCTCGCAGATACGCAGTATTTT
TRBV6-6	TRBJ2-2	TRBD1	once	16	CASSAGQGARTGELFF	TGTGCCAGCAGTGCCGGACAGGGGGCGAGAACCGGGGAGCTGTTTTTT
TRBV27	TRBJ2-7	TRBD2	.	15	CASGPLGAGSYEQYF	TGTGCCAGCGGCCCCCTCGGAGCGGGGTCCTACGAGCAGTACTTC
TRBV27	TRBJ1-2	.	.	13	CASSPGVNYGYTF	TGTGCCAGCAGCCCGGGGGTAAACTATGGCTACACCTTC
TRBV4-3	TRBJ2-2	TRBD2	.	17	CASSQDPSGTNTGELFF	TGCGCCAGCAGCCAAGATCCCAGCGGGACGAACACCGGGGAGCTGTTTTTT
TRBV19	TRBJ2-1	TRBD2	.	15	CASSLGLAGNNEQFF	TGTGCCAGTAGTTTGGGACTAGCGGGTAACAATGAGCAGTTCTTC
TRBV6-1	TRBJ2-1	TRBD2	.	15	CASSEPGLGDFGQFF	TGTGCCAGCAGTGAACCGGGACTAGGGGATTTTGGGCAGTTCTTC
TRBV5-1	TRBJ2-3	TRBD2	once	17	CASSYAGLAGVTDTQYF	TGCGCCAGCAGCTACGCCGGACTAGCGGGAGTGACAGATACGCAGTATTTT
TRBV7-2	TRBJ2-7	.	.	15	CASSSRWRDPYEQYF	TGTGCCAGCAGCTCCCGGTGGCGGGACCCCTACGAGCAGTACTTC
TRBV9	TRBJ2-5	.	.	12	CASSSGGETQYF	TGTGCCAGCAGCTCCGGGGGAGAGACCCAGTACTTC
TRBV13	TRBJ2-7	.	few	11	CASSSSLEQYF	TGTGCCAGCAGCTCCTCCCTCGAGCAGTACTTC
TRBV27	TRBJ1-2	TRBD1	.	14	CASSLGQGRYGYTF	TGTGCCAGCAGTTTAGGACAGGGACGCTATGGCTACACCTTC
TRBV7-4	TRBJ2-1	TRBD1	.	18	CASSLDSSGTGYYNEQFF	TGTGCCAGCAGCTTAGATAGTTCGGGGACAGGTTATTACAATGAGCAGTTCTTC
TRBV6-5	TRBJ2-1	.	.	15	CASSSQGLRYNEQFF	TGTGCCAGCAGTTCCCAAGGACTAAGGTACAATGAGCAGTTCTTC
TRBV5-5	TRBJ2-2	.	.	16	CASSLGYRVNTGELFF	TGTGCCAGCAGCTTGGGCTACAGGGTGAACACCGGGGAGCTGTTTTTT
TRBV2	TRBJ1-1	.	.	13	CASSVGEGTEAFF	TGTGCCAGCAGTGTTGGGGAGGGAACTGAAGCTTTCTTT
TRBV9	TRBJ2-7	TRBD1	.	14	CASSITGASYEQYF	TGTGCCAGCAGCATAACAGGGGCATCCTACGAGCAGTACTTC
TRBV5-3	TRBJ2-1	TRBD2	.	14	CARRRTSGSNEQFF	TGTGCCAGAAGGAGGACTAGCGGGAGCAATGAGCAGTTCTTC
TRBV30	TRBJ2-7	.	.	14	CAWGRGAAYYEQYF	TGTGCCTGGGGGCGTGGGGCAGCTTACTACGAGCAGTACTTC